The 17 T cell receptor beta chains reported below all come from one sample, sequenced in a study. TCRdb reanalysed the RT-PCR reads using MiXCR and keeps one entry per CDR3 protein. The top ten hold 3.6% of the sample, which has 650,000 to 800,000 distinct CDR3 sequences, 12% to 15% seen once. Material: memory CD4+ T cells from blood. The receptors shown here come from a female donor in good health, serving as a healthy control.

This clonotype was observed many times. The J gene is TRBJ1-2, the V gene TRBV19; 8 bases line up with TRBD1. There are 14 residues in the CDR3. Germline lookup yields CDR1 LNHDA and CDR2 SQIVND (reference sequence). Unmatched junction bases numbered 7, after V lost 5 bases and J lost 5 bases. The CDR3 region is CASSPQGTGYGYTF. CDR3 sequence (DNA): TGTGCCAGTAGTCCGCAAGGGACAGGATATGGCTACACCTTC.

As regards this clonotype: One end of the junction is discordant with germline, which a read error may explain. CDR3 amino acids: CASRWRTGGKNEKFF. CDR3 DNA: TGTGCCAGCAGATGGAGGACAGGGGGCAAGAATGAGAAGTTCTTC. This chain uses TRBV12-3 or TRBV12-4 with TRBJ2-1, with 11 positions matching TRBD1. This CDR3 is 15 amino acids long.

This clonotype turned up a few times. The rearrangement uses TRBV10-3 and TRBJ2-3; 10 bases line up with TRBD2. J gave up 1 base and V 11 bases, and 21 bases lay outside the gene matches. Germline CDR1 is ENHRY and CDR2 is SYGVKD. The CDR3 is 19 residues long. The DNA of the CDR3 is TGTGCCGCTGGGGGCCGACTAGCGGGCGGTGCGGGGCGCACAGATACGCAGTATTTT. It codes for CAAGGRLAGGAGRTDTQYF.

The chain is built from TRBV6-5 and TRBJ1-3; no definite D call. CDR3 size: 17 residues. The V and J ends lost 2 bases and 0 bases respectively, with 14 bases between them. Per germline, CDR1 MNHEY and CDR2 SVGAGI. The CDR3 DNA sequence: TGTGCCAGCAGTTACCGGCCGGGATTAAGCTCTGGAAACACCATATATTTT. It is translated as CASSYRPGLSSGNTIYF.

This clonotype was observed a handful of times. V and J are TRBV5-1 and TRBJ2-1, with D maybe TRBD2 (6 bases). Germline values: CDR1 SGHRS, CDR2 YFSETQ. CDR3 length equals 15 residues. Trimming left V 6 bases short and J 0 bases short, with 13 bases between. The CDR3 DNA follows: TGCGCCAGCATTGGGATTAGCGGCTCCTACAATGAGCAGTTCTTC. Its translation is CASIGISGSYNEQFF.

The CDR3 is CATSDYRGHNEQFF. CDR3 nucleotide sequence: TGTGCCACCAGTGATTACAGGGGACACAATGAGCAGTTCTTC. The chain uses TRBV24-1 and TRBJ2-1; TRBD1 matches at 7 bases. Germline V gene data show CDR1 as KGHDR and CDR2 as SFDVKD. J was trimmed by 5 bases and V by 2 bases; bases with no gene match: 2. The CDR3 has 14 residues.

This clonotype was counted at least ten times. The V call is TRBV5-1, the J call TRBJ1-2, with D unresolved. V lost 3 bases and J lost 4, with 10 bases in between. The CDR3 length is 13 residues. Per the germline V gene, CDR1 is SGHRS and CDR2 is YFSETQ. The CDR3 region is CASSSPGFYGYTF. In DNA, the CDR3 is TGCGCCAGCAGCTCACCGGGATTCTATGGCTACACCTTC. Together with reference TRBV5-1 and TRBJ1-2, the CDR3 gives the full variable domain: KAGVTQTPRYLIKTRGQQVTLSCSPISGHRSVSWYQQTPGQGLQFLFEYFSETQRNKGNFPGRFSGRQFSNSRSEMNVSTLELGDSALYLCASSSPGFYGYTFGSGTRLTVV.

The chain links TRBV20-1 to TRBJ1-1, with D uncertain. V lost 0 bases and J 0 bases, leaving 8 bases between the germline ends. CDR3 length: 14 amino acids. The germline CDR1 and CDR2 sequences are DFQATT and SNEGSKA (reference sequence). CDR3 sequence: CSARDGPVNTEAFF. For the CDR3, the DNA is TGCAGTGCTAGAGATGGGCCAGTGAACACTGAAGCTTTCTTT.

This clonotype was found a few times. CDR3 sequence: CASSFTAGSYNEQFF. The DNA for the CDR3 is TGTGCCAGCAGCTTTACGGCGGGGAGTTACAATGAGCAGTTCTTC. The chain uses TRBV11-1 and TRBJ2-1; TRBD2 might be the D (6 bases). Germline V gene lookup returns CDR1 SGHAT and CDR2 FQDESV (reference sequence). V was pared by 3 bases and J by 4 bases, with 13 bases between. The CDR3 is 15 residues long.

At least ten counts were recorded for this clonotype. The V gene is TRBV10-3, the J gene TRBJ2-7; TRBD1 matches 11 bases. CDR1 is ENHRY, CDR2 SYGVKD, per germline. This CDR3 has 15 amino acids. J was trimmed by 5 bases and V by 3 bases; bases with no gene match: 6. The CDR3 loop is CAISDLGQGGHEQYF. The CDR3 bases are TGTGCCATCAGTGACTTGGGACAGGGGGGGCACGAGCAGTACTTC.

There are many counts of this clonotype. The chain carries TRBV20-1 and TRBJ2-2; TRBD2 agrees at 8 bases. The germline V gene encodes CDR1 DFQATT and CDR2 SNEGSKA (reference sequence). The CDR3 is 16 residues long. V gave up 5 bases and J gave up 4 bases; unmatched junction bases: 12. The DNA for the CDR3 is TGCAGTGCTCCCCGGGGGGCGGGAGGACCCACCGGGGAGCTGTTTTTT. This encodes CSAPRGAGGPTGELFF.

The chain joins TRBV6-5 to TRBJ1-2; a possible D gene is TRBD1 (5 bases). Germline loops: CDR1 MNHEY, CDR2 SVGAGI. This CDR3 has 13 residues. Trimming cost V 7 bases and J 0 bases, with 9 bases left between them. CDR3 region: CASTRDSNYGYTF. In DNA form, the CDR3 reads TGTGCCAGCACCAGGGATTCTAACTATGGCTACACCTTC.

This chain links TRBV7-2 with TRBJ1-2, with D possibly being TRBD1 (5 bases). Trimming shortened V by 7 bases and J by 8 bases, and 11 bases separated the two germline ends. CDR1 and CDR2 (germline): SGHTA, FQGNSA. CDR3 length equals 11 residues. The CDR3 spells CASTTGGGYTF. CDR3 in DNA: TGTGCCAGCACGACCGGGGGGGGCTACACCTTC.

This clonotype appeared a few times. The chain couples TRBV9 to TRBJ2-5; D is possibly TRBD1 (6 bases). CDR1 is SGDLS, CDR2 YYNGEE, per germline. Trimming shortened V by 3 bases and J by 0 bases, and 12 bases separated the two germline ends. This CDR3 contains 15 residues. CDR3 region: CASSAHRVYQETQYF. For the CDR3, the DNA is TGTGCCAGCAGCGCGCACAGGGTGTACCAAGAGACCCAGTACTTC.

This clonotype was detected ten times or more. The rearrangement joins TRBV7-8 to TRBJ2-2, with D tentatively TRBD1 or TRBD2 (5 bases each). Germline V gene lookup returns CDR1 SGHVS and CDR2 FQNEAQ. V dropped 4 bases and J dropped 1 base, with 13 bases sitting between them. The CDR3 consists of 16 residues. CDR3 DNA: TGTGCCAGCAGCTCGCTGGGACGGAGGAACACCGGGGAGCTGTTTTTT. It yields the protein CASSSLGRRNTGELFF.

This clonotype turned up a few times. CDR3 protein: CASSTDSSTYEQYF. DNA of the CDR3: TGTGCCAGCAGTACGGACAGTTCCACCTACGAGCAGTACTTC. The chain uses TRBV28 and TRBJ2-7, with D possibly TRBD1 on 6 matching bases. Between the trimmed V and J ends, which lost 5 bases and 2 bases, there was a span of 13 bases. The CDR3 runs 14 residues. Per germline, CDR1 MDHEN and CDR2 SYDVKM.

The CDR3 nucleotides read TGTGCCAGCCACAGAGCTCCGGGGGAGCAGTACTTC. Amino acid sequence: CASHRAPGEQYF. The V gene is TRBV28, the J gene TRBJ2-7; the D gene is possibly TRBD2 (5 bases). Germline CDR1 is MDHEN and CDR2 is SYDVKM. With 8 bases removed from V and 7 bases from J, the gap between germline ends came to 15 bases. This CDR3 comprises 12 residues.